Here is one TCR beta chain with its context. Other nucleotide sequences from this sample produce the same CDR3. This sample stems from a study of blood T cell repertoires in COVID-19. CDR1 SEHNR and CDR2 FQNEAQ come from the germline V gene (reference sequence). V lost 3 bases to trimming and J lost 3 bases; unmatched junction nucleotides: 3. The CDR3 sequence is 15 residues long. Assay: immunoSEQ multiplex PCR; the TCRdb copy retains only in-frame clones and omits some. The sample contains about 170,000 clones, roughly four fifths of which appear only once. The chain has TRBV7-9 and TRBJ2-7; 12 bases fit TRBD2. Sequenced input: peripheral blood. The clonotype comes from a man in his 70s with active or convalescent COVID-19. The CDR3 DNA sequence: TGTGCCAGCAGCTTGGGACTAGCGGGTGGCTACGAGCAGTACTTC. Translated: CASSLGLAGGYEQYF. Looking up the rest from reference TRBV7-9 and TRBJ2-7 gives the full variable domain: DTGVSQNPRHKITKRGQNVTFRCDPISEHNRLYWYRQTLGQGPEFLTYFQNEAQLEKSRLLSDRFSAERPKGSFSTLEIQRTEQGDSAMYLCASSLGLAGGYEQYFGPGTRLTVT.